Below, one T cell receptor (beta chain) is given with its context. Its specific antigen is unknown. Base qualities were left out, and no much larger clone turns up one base away. T-cell subsets were not sorted, and bulk bone marrow was analyzed instead. Bone marrow from more than ten myelodysplastic syndrome patients, collected before and after hypomethylating agent therapy, underwent immunosequencing of the TCR beta CDR3 regions. For longitudinal repertoire tracking, every patient provided one baseline bone marrow and two to three bone marrows collected at different post-treatment timepoints. Genomic DNA was isolated from whole bone marrow, and DNA quality was assessed with TapeStation, NanoDrop OneC and PicoGreen assays. The data are from a study of hypomethylating agent response in myelodysplastic syndrome (dated by TCRdb to the early 2020s). About the full investigation: Patients were treated with the hypomethylating agents azacitidine (about 75% of the 11) or decitabine (3 of 11). The most frequent mutation was TET2, found in about 45% of the 11 patients. Response was defined as complete response or hematologic improvement, and patients who met neither criterion were classified as non-responders. The cohort included roughly ten male and 2 female myelodysplastic syndrome patients. About five patients did not respond, whereas about six responded with either complete response or hematologic improvement. On average the patients were around 75 +/- 6.5 years old, and a diploid cytogenetic profile was seen most often.

What the work shows at the level of the full study, not this receptor alone: No significant change in richness, rarefaction diversity or clonality was detected after hypomethylating agent treatment, either across all patients or within response groups. Whether the shared GLIPH2 clusters possibly recognize novel MDS antigens was not confirmed and still needs to be tested experimentally. Novel clonotypes appeared more often in responders, whereas non-responders had more contracted clonotypes after treatment. The cohort was small, with only around 10 patients analyzed. Because the healthy control donors and the MDS patients were not matched by age, the comparison between MDS and healthy samples could have been affected.

Library preparation employed the immunoSEQ multiplex PCR assay. Sequencing was run at survey resolution with two replicates of roughly 200 ng each, for a total of about 400 ng of DNA per sample. Rearranged TCRB sequences in genomic DNA were detected with the hsTCRB kit, which uses multiplex PCR primers directed at V and J genes. The CDR3 region was amplified in a first PCR of around 32 cycles using the QIAGEN Multiplex PCR Kit. An approximately 8-cycle second PCR added sample barcodes and Illumina adapters to each replicate. Pooled libraries were quantified using a QuantStudio 6 and the KAPA library quantification kit. About 15 pM of pooled libraries was sequenced on an Illumina MiSeq using 156-cycle single-end reads and a 15-cycle index read. The original methods were these. Of roughly 180,000 unique clonotypes, 1.5% to 2% were flagged by VDJdb annotation as previously reported viral-epitope-specific. The immunoSEQ Data Assistant and immunoSEQ Analyzer converted raw reads into normalized, annotated TCRB repertoires. Clonotype analysis used the immunarch R package version 0.6.5 and BioAnalyzer. Richness was estimated after downsampling every repertoire to the clone count of the smallest repertoire. Fisher's exact tests classified clonotypes as expanded, contracted or novel, with novel meaning zero frequency before treatment. Significantly changed CDR3 beta sequences were clustered with GLIPH2 at simulation_depth=1000 and kmer_min_depth=3, and CDR3s shorter than five residues were left out. Not all clones reach the TCRdb copy of this immuneACCESS table, which keeps in-frame sequences only. Checked studies attribute under half of the gap to unresolved V genes and leave the rest unexplained. The D gene and trimming were derived from the DNA, and the V and J assignments and clone size from that table. This sample comprises 5,000 to 6,000 clones, roughly four fifths of them detected only once. The top ten constitute over 15% of the sample.

Trimming costs V 7 bases and J 1 base, and their ends lie 13 bases apart. CDR1 is given as LNHDA and CDR2 as SQIVND, both from the germline V gene (reference sequence). The CDR3 goes from the cysteine to the phenylalanine over 14 residues. Just CDR3 DNA is preserved here, 42 bases in frame from base 1. The source is a human donor with myelodysplastic syndrome. Sample: bone marrow, taken before or after starting hypomethylating agent treatment for myelodysplastic syndrome (not recorded which). The chain joins TRBV19 to TRBJ1-2; no D gene is confidently identified. The DNA sequence is as follows: TGTGCCAGTACCGCGACGGGGAGTAACTATGGCTACACCTTC. The encoded protein is CASTATGSNYGYTF.